This T cell receptor (beta chain) was identified during a study of T cells in Graves' hyperthyroidism and ophthalmopathy. Regarding the study as a whole: The model's output predicted ophthalmopathy at a median of 6.5 months prior to onset.

Template material for amplifying TCR beta CDR3 regions consisted of RNA transcripts. The HTBI primer set served for first-round RT-PCR of the TCR CDR3. TCRdb redid the calling of the multiplex PCR reads with MiXCR, one entry per CDR3 protein. This sample has about 690,000 distinct CDR3 sequences, with around 15% found just once. This clonotype occurred many times. Antigen specificity is unknown. The authors deemed Graves' hyperthyroidism stable absent ophthalmopathy progression within 18 months. Those with hyperthyroidism were 18 to 65 years old, newly diagnosed, and ill for under 2 months. PBMCs were sourced from roughly 9.3 ml fresh peripheral blood. The clonotype comes from a man aged 45-65 years with Graves' hyperthyroidism. Sequencing used blood.

CDR3 protein: CASSFISGRLTGELFF. Written as DNA, the CDR3 is TGTGCCAGCAGTTTCATCAGCGGGAGATTGACCGGGGAGCTGTTTTTT. The genes are TRBV28 and TRBJ2-2; 8 nucleotides match TRBD2. Germline values: CDR1 MDHEN, CDR2 SYDVKM. V lost 3 bases, J lost 5 bases, and 8 bases stayed unmatched. The CDR3 extends over 16 amino acids.